This T cell receptor beta chain was obtained from a study of OX40 agonist ivuxolimab in advanced cancers. The protocol was immunoSEQ multiplex PCR, while the TCRdb copy is restricted to in-frame clones and leaves out a portion. Of tens of thousands of clones in the sample, 88% were seen once. The CDR3 spans 15 residues. Germline V CDR1 and CDR2: MNHNS, SASEGT. Trimming at V came to 6 bases and at J to 1 base, leaving 6 bases not matched to a gene. The source material was CD4+ or CD8+ T cells sorted from blood, sampled in a trial of the OX40 agonist ivuxolimab. The chain joins TRBV6-1 to TRBJ1-1; 9 bases agree with TRBD1. This clonotype was obtained from an adult with an advanced solid tumor such as melanoma, head and neck, liver or kidney cancer. CDR3 amino acids: CASRLGTGRNTEAFF. The CDR3 DNA reads TGTGCCAGCAGACTAGGGACAGGGAGGAACACTGAAGCTTTCTTT.